This T cell receptor beta chain was found in a study of blood T cells in healthy people across ages. General study points: A roughly linear age-dependent decrease characterized TCR beta diversity per million T cells.

This clonotype was detected only once. The antigen is undetermined. At one end the junction does not follow the germline gene, possibly because of a read error. Primed by a sample-barcoded 5' primer and a J-beta primer mix, a second PCR proceeded for about 6 to 12 cycles. TCRdb passed the 5' RACE reads through MiXCR, listing each CDR3 protein once. Altogether approximately 780,000 distinct CDR3 sequences are present, 25% to 30% being singletons, with the ten largest covering around 3%. The CDR3 has 16 amino acids. The germline CDR1 and CDR2 sequences are SGDLS and YYNGEE. The same specimen was also included in a second study, on T cells of mothers and their children. As that report states: Three healthy Caucasian mothers served as donors, and their six children did as well. Random nucleotides (2-4) and sample barcodes were added by the M1S primer used in the second PCR.

The rearrangement uses TRBV9 and TRBJ2-7; 9 bases match TRBD1. This receptor was identified in a boy aged 5-17 years in good health. Material: blood. In DNA, the CDR3 is TGTGCCAGCAGCGCCCATCCCGGGACAGGGTCCTACGAGCAATACTTC. It codes for CASSAHPGTGSYEQYF.